Listed below are T cell receptor beta chains from one sample, sequenced in a study of T cell repertoires in cytomegalovirus infection. TCRdb fed the reads into MiXCR, producing one record per CDR3 protein. Here the sample spans some 920,000 distinct CDR3 sequences, approximately 31% being singletons. Which antigens these TCRs recognize remains unknown. This specimen was cultured CD8+ T cells from PBMCs, taken from culture after CMV antigen stimulation. The receptor set was obtained from a human donor in good health (CMV status not recorded). Some clones in this sample may be carry-over from other donors' samples. The conserved cysteine and the conserved F or W are not part of the CDR3 here. Each record gives: J gene, V gene, CDR3 protein.

TRBJ2-1 TRBV19 ASTPRQGSFNEQF
TRBJ2-1 TRBV4-3 ASSQVLGLLAGGPGNEQF
TRBJ2-3 TRBV20-1 SATPPRSSTDTQY
TRBJ1-2 TRBV27 ASSLSAGNGYT
TRBJ2-7 TRBV7-9 ASSFGVGEQY
TRBJ2-1 TRBV7-6 VSSLGPSSYNEQF
TRBJ1-5 TRBV9 ASSVASDQPQH
TRBJ1-2 TRBV6-2/TRBV6-3 ASSYQGQGNGYT
TRBJ1-1 TRBV7-8 ASSLSGRRNTEAF
TRBJ2-1 TRBV7-2 ASSLGDRERVYNEQF
TRBJ2-1 TRBV12-3/TRBV12-4 ASSTRTSGVYNEQF
TRBJ2-5 TRBV7-6 ASRGAAETQY
TRBJ2-1 TRBV4-1 ASSQVASGGGNEQF
TRBJ1-5 TRBV6-1 ASSDNQPQH
TRBJ1-1 TRBV7-9 ASSDVISTEAF
TRBJ2-1 TRBV5-3 ANSTSREQF
TRBJ2-1 TRBV2 ASSESGGVNNEQF
TRBJ2-1 TRBV7-4 ASHSTGGAGGNEQF
TRBJ2-7 TRBV7-9 ASSLLNSAGSYEQY
TRBJ1-5 TRBV27 ASSLSIRGGNQPQH
TRBJ1-4 TRBV20-1 SAEDRVLATNEKLF
TRBJ2-1 TRBV27 ASSLSLGNNEQF
TRBJ2-5 TRBV27 ASSSSVQGKGETQY
TRBJ2-5 TRBV4-1 ASSPLPEGAHQETQY
TRBJ2-1 TRBV19 ASSGGAGGSYNEQF
TRBJ1-2 TRBV2 ASSGQQALIYGYT
TRBJ2-1 TRBV9 ASSAEGLAEGSEQF
TRBJ2-1 TRBV5-6 ASSLAGGWHNEQF
TRBJ1-2 TRBV7-3 ASSLGTGEGYT
TRBJ1-2 TRBV7-6 ASSLSDSGNYGYT
TRBJ1-3 TRBV24-1 ATSDHSGNTIY
TRBJ2-7 TRBV7-9 ASSLAVEGYEQY
TRBJ1-2 TRBV25-1 ATSGRDYGYT
TRBJ1-6 TRBV12-3/TRBV12-4 ASSYDRPTLH
TRBJ2-6 TRBV12-3/TRBV12-4 ASSLRLGERSGANVLT
TRBJ2-5 TRBV3-1 ASSQELSGGETQY
TRBJ1-4 TRBV12-5 ASAPGPNEKLF
TRBJ1-5 TRBV19 ASSISGTLGQPQH
TRBJ1-2 TRBV7-8 ASSLGLGQSNYGYT
TRBJ1-2 TRBV12-3/TRBV12-4 ASSLAVGGYGYT
TRBJ1-1 TRBV20-1 SAHRRRQGAKAF